What follows is one T cell receptor (beta chain) and its context. These data are taken from a study of OX40 agonist ivuxolimab in advanced cancers. As for the study in general: Among those treated, three patients had partial responses, one with hepatocellular carcinoma and two with cutaneous melanoma.

Germline CDR1 reads LNHDA; CDR2 reads SQIVND (reference sequence). V gave up 3 bases and J gave up 6 bases; unmatched junction bases: 5. This CDR3 region has 13 residues. Sequencing used immunoSEQ multiplex PCR; TCRdb keeps in-frame clones, though not all of them. The sample consists of more than 75,000 clones, roughly 93% of them appearing once. The chain has TRBV19 and TRBJ2-7; 7 bases are shared with TRBD1. This clonotype was sampled from an adult with an advanced solid tumor such as melanoma, head and neck, liver or kidney cancer. The source was CD4+ or CD8+ T cells sorted from blood, collected in a trial of the OX40 agonist ivuxolimab. For the CDR3, the DNA is TGTGCCAGTAGTATCGGACAGGCCTCCGAGCAGTACTTC. This gives the protein CASSIGQASEQYF.